Listed below are T cell receptor beta chains from one sample, sequenced in a study of neurological immune-mediated disorders. TCRdb independently ran MiXCR on the 5' RACE reads; one entry per CDR3 protein. The data contain under 50,000 distinct CDR3 sequences, 10% to 15% of them seen just once; the ten biggest clones take up 4.5% to 5.5%. Input material: PBMCs. These receptor sequences come from a male donor with HTLV-1-associated myelopathy (HAM/TSP). CDR3s include the opening cysteine and the closing phenylalanine or tryptophan. The D gene is left open where the match is weak. Size is stated as how often the clone was seen (once, few, many) or a class if it is expanded.

v_gene	abundance	j_gene	d_gene	CDR3nt	CDR3aa
TRBV4-1	many	TRBJ2-1	-	TGCGCCAGCAGCCAAGGGGTGTTCGGTGAGCAGTTCTTC	CASSQGVFGEQFF
TRBV18	many	TRBJ2-7	-	TGTGCCAGCTCACCACCTCGTGCGGGGTATACCTACGAGCAGTACTTC	CASSPPRAGYTYEQYF
TRBV7-2	many	TRBJ1-4	TRBD1	TGTGCCAGCAGCCTAGACAGGGGTCGGGAAAAACTGTTTTTT	CASSLDRGREKLFF
TRBV20-1	many	TRBJ1-5	-	TGCAGTGCGCCGGGTCATAGCAATCAGCCCCAGCATTTT	CSAPGHSNQPQHF
TRBV29-1	many	TRBJ1-4	-	TGCAGCGTTACGGACAGCATCGGTGAAAAACTGTTTTTT	CSVTDSIGEKLFF
TRBV5-1	many	TRBJ1-2	TRBD1	TGCGCCAGCAGCTATACAGGGGGCGCGGATGGCTACACCTTC	CASSYTGGADGYTF
TRBV7-2	many	TRBJ2-3	-	TGTGCCAGCAGCTTATTCGGTACAGATACGCAGTATTTT	CASSLFGTDTQYF
TRBV3-1	many	TRBJ1-2	-	TGTGCCAGCAGGTCAGGGGAAGCTAACTATGGCTACACCTTC	CASRSGEANYGYTF
TRBV5-1	many	TRBJ1-1	-	TGCGCCAGCAGCCTGATGGTGAACACTGAAGCTTTCTTT	CASSLMVNTEAFF
TRBV5-1	many	TRBJ1-1	-	TGCGCCAGCAGTTGGCAGGGTCTAATGAACACTGAAGCTTTCTTT	CASSWQGLMNTEAFF
TRBV20-1	many	TRBJ2-1	TRBD2	TGCAGTGCGACTAGCGGGGCCTACAATGAGCAGTTCTTC	CSATSGAYNEQFF
TRBV6-2/TRBV6-3	many	TRBJ1-5	-	TGTGGAAGCGGGGACAGCAATCAGCCCCAGCATTTT	CGSGDSNQPQHF
TRBV7-2	many	TRBJ2-5	-	TGTGCCAGCAGCCCGCAGGCGGGCATCCAAGAGACCCAGTACTTC	CASSPQAGIQETQYF
TRBV5-1	many	TRBJ2-7	-	TGCGCCAGCAGCTGGGACATAGACTACGAGCAGTACTTC	CASSWDIDYEQYF
TRBV20-1	many	TRBJ2-3	-	TGCAGTGCTAGTAGCTTGTTCCCCACAGATACGCAGTATTTT	CSASSLFPTDTQYF
TRBV11-3	few	TRBJ2-3	TRBD2	TGTGCCAGCAGCTTAGCGGGGGGGCCCACAGATACGCAGTATTTT	CASSLAGGPTDTQYF
TRBV20-1	many	TRBJ2-3	TRBD2	TGCAGTGCTATTGCGGGGGGGCTCACAGATACGCAGTATTTT	CSAIAGGLTDTQYF
TRBV5-6	many	TRBJ2-4	TRBD1	TGTGCCAGCAGCGCTGGACAGGGGAGGAACATTCAGTACTTC	CASSAGQGRNIQYF
TRBV7-8	few	TRBJ1-2	TRBD1	TGTGCCAGCAGCTCGTCCGGGACAGGGGGAAGGGGCTACACCTTC	CASSSSGTGGRGYTF
TRBV24-1	many	TRBJ1-3	-	TGTGCCACCAGGGACAGCTCTGGAAACACCATATATTTT	CATRDSSGNTIYF
TRBV7-2	many	TRBJ2-3	-	TGTGCCAGCAGCTCCCCGGGGGATACGCAGTATTTT	CASSSPGDTQYF
TRBV12-3/TRBV12-4	few	TRBJ2-6	TRBD2	TGTGCCAGCAGTCAAACGGTGGGCGGGGGAAGCTCTGGGGCCAACGTCCTGACTTTC	CASSQTVGGGSSGANVLTF
TRBV5-6	many	TRBJ1-5	-	TGTGCCAGCAGCTTAGCAGGGGAGCAGCCCCAGCATTTT	CASSLAGEQPQHF
TRBV5-1	many	TRBJ2-3	-	TGCGCCAGCAGCTTGAGGGGAACCGGAGAACGGGGAGAGACAGATACGCAGTATTTT	CASSLRGTGERGETDTQYF
TRBV15	many	TRBJ2-1	TRBD2	TGTGCCACAAAGACTAGCGGGGGGGCCTATGAGCAGTTCTTC	CATKTSGGAYEQFF
TRBV7-9	many	TRBJ1-2	-	TGTGCCAGCAGCTTAAGTTCAAACCGCCAGGACTATGGCTACACCTTC	CASSLSSNRQDYGYTF
TRBV12-3/TRBV12-4	many	TRBJ2-5	-	TGTGCCAGCACCCGACTCCGGGTCCAAGAGACCCAGTACTTC	CASTRLRVQETQYF
TRBV6-2/TRBV6-3	many	TRBJ2-1	TRBD2	TGTGCCAGCAGTTACCAACTAGCGGAGCAGTTCTTC	CASSYQLAEQFF
TRBV6-6	many	TRBJ1-5	TRBD1	TGTGCCAGCGAGGGGGCCAATCAGCCCCAGCATTTT	CASEGANQPQHF